Below, 32 T cell receptor beta chains from the same sample are listed, as sequenced in a study of blood T cell repertoires in COVID-19. Sequenced by immunoSEQ multiplex PCR; TCRdb stores in-frame clones only, minus some. The sample shows 90,000 to 120,000 clones, 84% of them seen only once. Source material: peripheral blood. The origin of the receptors is a human donor in a cohort sampled during active COVID-19.

This rearrangement joins TRBV18 to TRBJ2-1; weak D call: TRBD1 (6 bases). The CDR3 sequence is 12 residues long. CDR1 is KGHSH and CDR2 is LQKENI in the germline V gene. Trimming took 3 bases from V and 7 from J, leaving 7 bases between them. Written as DNA, the CDR3 is TGTGCCAGCTCACCCCAGGGGAATGAGCAGTTCTTC. This translates into CASSPQGNEQFF.

The V and J genes are TRBV6-5 and TRBJ1-2; 9 bases fit TRBD1. CDR3 length equals 13 residues. Germline CDR1 is MNHEY and CDR2 is SVGAGI. V trimming: 7 bases; J trimming: 7 bases; junction bases outside the gene matches: 7. CDR3 bases: TGTGCCAGCATCGGACAGGGGCCTGGTGGCTACACCTTC. Amino acids: CASIGQGPGGYTF.

The rearrangement joins TRBV7-2 to TRBJ1-1, with 8 positions matching TRBD1. The CDR3 runs to 16 residues. V lost 0 bases to trimming and J lost 1 base; unmatched junction nucleotides: 4. Germline loops: CDR1 SGHTA, CDR2 FQGNSA. CDR3 in amino acids: CASSLAFGTGNTEAFF. CDR3 sequence (DNA): TGTGCCAGCAGCTTAGCTTTTGGGACAGGGAACACTGAAGCTTTCTTT.

The chain recombines TRBV7-6 with TRBJ1-6, with 8 positions matching TRBD1. The CDR3 runs 14 residues. Unmatched junction bases numbered 3, after V lost 1 base and J lost 10 bases. Germline V CDR1 and CDR2: SGHVS, FNYEAQ. The CDR3 bases are TGTGCCAGCAGCTTAGGCAGGGGGCACTCACCCCTCCACTTT. Protein sequence: CASSLGRGHSPLHF.

The chain links TRBV28 to TRBJ1-1, with D tentatively TRBD1 (5 bases). This CDR3 comprises 15 residues. CDR1 is MDHEN and CDR2 is SYDVKM in the germline V gene. Deletions cut 2 bases from V and 6 bases from J, with 16 bases between. CDR3 sequence (DNA): TGTGCCAGCAGTTTACTCGGGCTGGGGGGATCTGAAGCTTTCTTT. Protein product: CASSLLGLGGSEAFF.

The rearrangement links TRBV11-3 to TRBJ2-2; 14 bases match TRBD2. The CDR3 spans 16 residues. Germline CDR1 and CDR2: SGHNT and YENEEA. V trimming: 2 bases; J trimming: 7 bases; junction bases outside the gene matches: 3. CDR3 coding DNA: TGTGCCAGCAGCTTATCCGGGACTAGCGGGGGCGGGGAGCTGTTTTTT. Its protein product is CASSLSGTSGGGELFF.

This clone counts as medium-sized. The chain carries TRBV18 and TRBJ2-1; D perhaps matches TRBD2 (6 bases). Trimming pared 5 bases from V and 5 bases from J, leaving 16 bases between. CDR3 length: 15 amino acids. Germline CDR1 KGHSH, CDR2 LQKENI. CDR3 loop: CASSNSGPPNNEQFF. CDR3 sequence (DNA): TGTGCCAGCTCAAATAGCGGACCCCCTAACAATGAGCAGTTCTTC.

The chain employs TRBV13 and TRBJ2-7; 7 nucleotides match TRBD2. With V trimmed by 4 bases and J by 0 bases, 12 bases remained unmatched. This CDR3 contains 17 residues. Germline-derived CDR1 and CDR2 are PRHDT and FYEKMQ (reference sequence). The CDR3 loop is CASSSGILASSSYEQYF. The CDR3 DNA reads as TGTGCCAGCAGCTCTGGGATACTAGCGAGCAGCTCCTACGAGCAGTACTTC.

V gene TRBV20-1 combines with J gene TRBJ2-7; 7 positions agree with TRBD2. Germline V gives CDR1 DFQATT, CDR2 SNEGSKA (reference sequence). This CDR3 has 11 amino acids. CDR3 in DNA: TGCCGTCATCGGGACTACTACGAGCAGTACGTC. Its protein product is CRHRDYYEQYV.

The V call is TRBV30, the J call TRBJ1-5; perhaps TRBD1 as D (6 bases). The CDR3 runs to 14 residues. Germline V gene lookup returns CDR1 GTSNPN and CDR2 SVGIG (reference sequence). Trimming left V 2 bases short and J 5 bases short, with 13 bases between. The CDR3 DNA is TGTGCCTGGAGTCCTATTGAGGGGGATCAGCCCCAGCATTTT. Amino acids: CAWSPIEGDQPQHF.

J is TRBJ1-2 and V is TRBV5-5; 11 bases are a match to TRBD1. J gave up 6 bases and V 0 bases, and 1 base lay outside the gene matches. The CDR3 runs 14 residues. CDR1 and CDR2 (germline): SGHKS, YYEKEE (reference sequence). Here the CDR3 reads CASSLGTGGNGYTF. The CDR3 region has the DNA TGTGCCAGCAGCTTGGGGACAGGGGGCAATGGCTACACCTTC.

This chain links TRBV27 with TRBJ1-2, with D perhaps TRBD1 (6 bases). Germline V gene lookup returns CDR1 MNHEY and CDR2 SMNVEV (reference sequence). This CDR3 has 14 residues. Trimming cost V 8 bases and J 2 bases, with 15 bases left between them. CDR3 coding DNA: TGTGCCAGCCCTAGGTCCGGACAGAACTATGGCTACACCTTC. Its protein is CASPRSGQNYGYTF.

The rearrangement links TRBV6-5 to TRBJ2-1, with TRBD1 matching 7 bases. With 8 bases clipped from V and 4 bases from J, the junction kept 8 bases outside the gene matches. CDR1 is MNHEY and CDR2 is SVGAGI in the germline V gene. The CDR3 consists of 14 residues. The CDR3 DNA sequence: TGTGCCAGCTACCCGCGACAGGGTTACAATGAGCAGTTCTTC. It specifies CASYPRQGYNEQFF.

This clone appeared a few times. V gene TRBV5-4 combines with J gene TRBJ1-2; 7 bases fit TRBD1. With 6 bases clipped from V and 4 bases from J, the junction kept 9 bases outside the gene matches. This CDR3 is built from 14 residues. Germline-derived CDR1 and CDR2 are SGHNT and YYREEE (reference sequence). CDR3: CASTRETGTYGYTF. CDR3 sequence (DNA): TGTGCCAGCACCAGAGAGACAGGGACCTATGGCTACACCTTC.

The chain recombines TRBV5-1 with TRBJ2-2; no clear D gene. With 1 base removed from V and 1 base from J, the gap between germline ends came to 11 bases. In germline, CDR1 is SGHRS, CDR2 YFSETQ. The CDR3 is 16 amino acids. The CDR3 here is CASSLNPTGNTGELFF. The CDR3 nucleotides are TGCGCCAGCAGCTTGAACCCCACGGGGAACACCGGGGAGCTGTTTTTT.

The chain's CDR3 is CASSPGLTNRGEAFF. Here the CDR3 DNA reads TGTGCCAGTAGTCCCGGACTGACTAATCGGGGTGAAGCTTTCTTT. J is TRBJ1-1 and V is TRBV19; no definite D call. CDR1 and CDR2 from the germline V gene are LNHDA and SQIVND (reference sequence). Deletions cut 5 bases from V and 7 bases from J, with 20 bases between. The length of the CDR3 is 15 residues.

The rearrangement joins TRBV20-1 to TRBJ2-3; TRBD2 agrees at 14 bases. CDR1 is DFQATT, CDR2 SNEGSKA, per germline (reference sequence). This CDR3 spans 11 amino acids. Unmatched junction bases numbered 3, after V lost 6 bases and J lost 13 bases. The CDR3 DNA sequence: TGCAGTGCCCAGACTAGCGGGAGGGAGTATTTT. It translates to CSAQTSGREYF.

The chain has TRBV5-1 and TRBJ1-2, with 9 bases matching TRBD1. The V gene end was trimmed by 2 bases and the J gene end by 4 bases; junction bases not matched to a gene: 0. Germline V CDR1 and CDR2: SGHRS, YFSETQ. The CDR3 loop spans 13 amino acids. CDR3: CASSLQGAYGYTF. CDR3 nucleotide sequence: TGCGCCAGCAGCTTACAGGGGGCCTATGGCTACACCTTC.

This chain joins TRBV7-2 and TRBJ2-4, with TRBD1 identical over 7 bases. CDR1 is SGHTA and CDR2 is FQGNSA in the germline V gene. V gave up 5 bases and J gave up 8 bases; unmatched junction bases: 6. This CDR3 region has 13 residues. CDR3 nucleotides: TGTGCCAGCAGCAACAACAGGGGTGACATTCAGTACTTC. Protein product: CASSNNRGDIQYF.

The V call is TRBV5-1, the J call TRBJ2-1; TRBD2 matches 8 bases. CDR1 and CDR2 from the germline V gene are SGHRS and YFSETQ. J gave up 3 bases and V 1 base, and 3 bases lay outside the gene matches. The CDR3 runs 15 residues. The CDR3 region has the DNA TGCGCCAGCAGCTTGACAACTAGCGGCTACAATGAGCAGTTCTTC. This translates into CASSLTTSGYNEQFF.

The chain combines TRBV19 with TRBJ1-3; 7 bases agree with TRBD1. The CDR3 spans 17 residues. Germline lookup yields CDR1 LNHDA and CDR2 SQIVND (reference sequence). V lost 5 bases to trimming and J lost 2 bases; unmatched junction nucleotides: 12. CDR3 in amino acids: CASSARDSLSAGNTIYF. The CDR3 bases are TGTGCCAGTAGTGCCCGGGACAGTCTATCCGCTGGAAACACCATATATTTT.

This chain connects TRBV6-5 to TRBJ1-2; D perhaps matches TRBD1 (5 bases). The V gene's germline CDR1 is MNHEY and CDR2 SVGAGI. Trimming shortened V by 2 bases and J by 9 bases, and 16 bases separated the two germline ends. The CDR3 runs 14 residues. The CDR3 sequence: CASSYGADFPSYTF. CDR3 nucleotide sequence: TGTGCCAGCAGTTACGGGGCAGACTTCCCTAGCTACACCTTC.

In the case of this clone: Germline and junction disagree at one end, which may indicate a read error. The chain links TRBV19 to TRBJ1-1; the D is unclear. Germline V CDR1 and CDR2: LNHDA, SQIVND (reference sequence). The CDR3 length is 15 residues. In DNA, the CDR3 is TGTGCCGGTAGTATCCACAGCTCTACGAACACTGAAGCTTTCTTT. This gives the protein CAGSIHSSTNTEAFF.

V usage is TRBV28 and J usage is TRBJ2-2; D is perhaps TRBD2 (5 bases). The CDR3 covers 15 residues. Germline assignment: CDR1 MDHEN and CDR2 SYDVKM. With 3 bases removed from V and 2 bases from J, the gap between germline ends came to 10 bases. CDR3 sequence: CASSFGDRNTGELFF. In DNA, the CDR3 is TGTGCCAGCAGTTTCGGGGATAGAAACACCGGGGAGCTGTTTTTT.

This chain connects TRBV19 to TRBJ2-3; D not resolved. From germline, CDR1 is LNHDA and CDR2 SQIVND (reference sequence). V gave up 5 bases and J gave up 0 bases, with 12 bases separating them. The length of the CDR3 is 15 residues. The CDR3 DNA sequence: TGTGCCAGTAGTCGGCAGGCGTCTAGCACAGATACGCAGTATTTT. Translating it yields CASSRQASSTDTQYF.

A remark on this clone: In the same sample, other DNA sequences code for this CDR3. The rearrangement uses TRBV9 and TRBJ2-1; 10 bases align to TRBD2. The CDR3 covers 15 residues. Losses at the gene ends were 3 bases for V and 4 bases for J; bases not matched to a gene: 4. The germline CDR1 and CDR2 sequences are SGDLS and YYNGEE. The CDR3 reads CASSAGTSEYNEQFF. In DNA form, the CDR3 reads TGTGCCAGCAGCGCCGGGACTAGCGAATACAATGAGCAGTTCTTC.

V and J are TRBV3-1 (or the pseudogene TRBV3-2) and TRBJ2-1, with TRBD2 matching 10 bases. V gave up 1 base and J gave up 6 bases; unmatched junction bases: 3. This CDR3 is 15 amino acids long. Germline V gene sequence: CDR1 LGHDT, CDR2 YNNKEL (reference sequence). This CDR3 reads CASSQVLAGGNEQFF. The CDR3 region has the DNA TGTGCCAGCAGCCAAGTTTTAGCGGGGGGCAATGAGCAGTTCTTC.

The chain has TRBV7-9 and TRBJ2-7; D is uncertain. This CDR3 contains 13 residues. V was clipped by 6 bases and J by 6 bases, with 15 bases between them. Germline values: CDR1 SEHNR, CDR2 FQNEAQ (reference sequence). CDR3 nucleotides: TGTGCCAGCAGTTTGGTTAGACTCTCCGAGCAGTACTTC. It specifies CASSLVRLSEQYF.

This chain connects TRBV7-9 to TRBJ1-1; 9 nucleotides match TRBD1. In germline, CDR1 is SEHNR, CDR2 FQNEAQ (reference sequence). The CDR3 is 16 amino acids. V was clipped by 4 bases and J by 2 bases; unmatched bases: 8. CDR3 residues: CASSSGTGTRNTEAFF. CDR3 sequence (DNA): TGTGCCAGCAGCTCCGGGACAGGGACCCGCAACACTGAAGCTTTCTTT. The variable domain in full, with the rest retrieved from reference TRBV7-9 and TRBJ1-1, is DTGVSQNPRHKITKRGQNVTFRCDPISEHNRLYWYRQTLGQGPEFLTYFQNEAQLEKSRLLSDRFSAERPKGSFSTLEIQRTEQGDSAMYLCASSSGTGTRNTEAFFGQGTRLTVV.

The V and J genes are TRBV7-2 and TRBJ2-5; perhaps TRBD2 as D (5 bases). Trimming stripped 5 bases from V and 1 base from J, with 14 bases between. Per the germline V gene, CDR1 is SGHTA and CDR2 is FQGNSA. CDR3 length: 15 amino acids. CDR3 sequence (DNA): TGTGCCAGCAGCCCGCGGACCCGGGGCCAAGAGACCCAGTACTTC. It is translated as CASSPRTRGQETQYF.

V is TRBV12-3 or TRBV12-4 and J is TRBJ1-4, with 8 bases that match TRBD1. This CDR3 region has 13 residues. Losses at the gene ends were 5 bases for V and 8 bases for J; bases not matched to a gene: 4. CDR3 protein: CASSVRGQEKLFF. The CDR3 DNA is TGTGCCAGCAGTGTCAGGGGGCAAGAAAAACTGTTTTTT.

The chain links TRBV2 to TRBJ2-3; 13 bases match TRBD2. This CDR3 has 15 residues. CDR1 is SNHLY and CDR2 is FYNNEI in the germline V gene. Trimming cost V 3 bases and J 6 bases; bases outside gene matches: 3. CDR3 bases: TGTGCCAGCAGTGAGGGACTAGCGGGAATGGATACGCAGTATTTT. It specifies CASSEGLAGMDTQYF.